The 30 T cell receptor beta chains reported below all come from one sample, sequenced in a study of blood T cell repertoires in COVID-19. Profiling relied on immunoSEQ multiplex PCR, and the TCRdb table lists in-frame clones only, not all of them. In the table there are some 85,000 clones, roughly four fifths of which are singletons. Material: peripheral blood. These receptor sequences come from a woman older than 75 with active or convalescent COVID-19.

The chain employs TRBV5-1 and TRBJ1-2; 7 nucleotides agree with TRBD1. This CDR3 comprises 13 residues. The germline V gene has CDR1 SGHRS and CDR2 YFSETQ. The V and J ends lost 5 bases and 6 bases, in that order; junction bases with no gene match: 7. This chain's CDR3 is CASREGASDGYTF. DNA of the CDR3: TGCGCCAGCAGGGAGGGGGCGTCAGATGGCTACACCTTC. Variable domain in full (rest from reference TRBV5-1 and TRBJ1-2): KAGVTQTPRYLIKTRGQQVTLSCSPISGHRSVSWYQQTPGQGLQFLFEYFSETQRNKGNFPGRFSGRQFSNSRSEMNVSTLELGDSALYLCASREGASDGYTFGSGTRLTVV.

In nucleotides, the CDR3 is TGTGCCAGCAGCCTGGGACAGGCAGGAAACACCATATATTTT. It specifies CASSLGQAGNTIYF. The chain employs TRBV5-5 and TRBJ1-3; 8 bases agree with TRBD1. This CDR3 region has 14 residues. The V and J ends lost 4 bases and 4 bases, in that order; junction bases with no gene match: 4. The germline gives CDR1 SGHKS, CDR2 YYEKEE (reference sequence).

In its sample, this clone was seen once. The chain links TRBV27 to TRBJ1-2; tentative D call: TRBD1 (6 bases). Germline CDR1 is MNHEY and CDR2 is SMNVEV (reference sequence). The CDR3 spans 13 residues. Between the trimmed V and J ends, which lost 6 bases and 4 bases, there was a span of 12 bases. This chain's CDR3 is CASRPTGRYGYTF. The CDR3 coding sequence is TGTGCCAGCAGACCTACAGGGCGCTATGGCTACACCTTC.

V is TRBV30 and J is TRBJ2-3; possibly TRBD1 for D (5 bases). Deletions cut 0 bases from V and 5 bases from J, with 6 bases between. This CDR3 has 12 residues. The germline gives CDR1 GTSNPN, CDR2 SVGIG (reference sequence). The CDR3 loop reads CAWSVGVDTQYF. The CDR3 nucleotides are TGTGCCTGGAGTGTAGGGGTAGATACGCAGTATTTT.

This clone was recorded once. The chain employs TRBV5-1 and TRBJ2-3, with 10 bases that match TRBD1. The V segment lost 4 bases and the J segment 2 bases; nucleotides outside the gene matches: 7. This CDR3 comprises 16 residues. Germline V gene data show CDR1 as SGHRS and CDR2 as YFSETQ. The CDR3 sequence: CASSGRGTGVTDTQYF. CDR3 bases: TGCGCCAGCAGCGGACGCGGGACAGGGGTCACAGATACGCAGTATTTT.

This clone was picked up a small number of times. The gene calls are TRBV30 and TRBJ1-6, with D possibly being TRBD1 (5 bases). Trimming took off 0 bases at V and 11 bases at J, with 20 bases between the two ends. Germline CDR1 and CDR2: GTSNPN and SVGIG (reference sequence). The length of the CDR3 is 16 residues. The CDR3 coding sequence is TGTGCCTGGAGTGTACGGGAGGGGATACAAACGACACCCCTCCACTTT. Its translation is CAWSVREGIQTTPLHF.

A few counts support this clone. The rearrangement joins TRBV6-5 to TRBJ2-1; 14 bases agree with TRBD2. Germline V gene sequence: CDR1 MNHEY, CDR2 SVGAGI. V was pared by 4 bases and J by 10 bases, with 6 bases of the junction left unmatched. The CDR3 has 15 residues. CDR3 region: CASSLTSGGAGEQFF. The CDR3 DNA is TGTGCCAGCAGTTTGACTAGCGGGGGGGCAGGGGAGCAGTTCTTC.

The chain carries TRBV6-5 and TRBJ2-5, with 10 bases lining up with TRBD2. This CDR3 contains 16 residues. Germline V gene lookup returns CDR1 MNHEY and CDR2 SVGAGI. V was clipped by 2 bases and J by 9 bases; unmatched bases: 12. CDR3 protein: CASSYGAITSGEAQYF. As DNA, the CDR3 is TGTGCCAGCAGTTACGGGGCAATAACTAGCGGGGAGGCCCAGTACTTC.

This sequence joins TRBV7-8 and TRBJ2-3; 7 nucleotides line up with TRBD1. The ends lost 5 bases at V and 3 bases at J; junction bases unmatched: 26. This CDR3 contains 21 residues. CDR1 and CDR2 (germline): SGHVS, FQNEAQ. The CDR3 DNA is TGTGCCAGCAGCCCGGAGAATCAATTTTTGTTTACGGGACAGACTACAGATACGCAGTATTTT. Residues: CASSPENQFLFTGQTTDTQYF.

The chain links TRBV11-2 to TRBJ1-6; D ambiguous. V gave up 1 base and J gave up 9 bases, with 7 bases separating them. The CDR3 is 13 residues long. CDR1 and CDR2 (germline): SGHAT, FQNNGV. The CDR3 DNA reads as TGTGCCAGCAGCTTAGTCCTAAGTTCACCCCTCCACTTT. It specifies CASSLVLSSPLHF. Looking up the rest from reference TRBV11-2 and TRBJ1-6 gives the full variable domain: EAGVAQSPRYKIIEKRQSVAFWCNPISGHATLYWYQQILGQGPKLLIQFQNNGVVDDSQLPKDRFSAERLKGVDSTLKIQPAKLEDSAVYLCASSLVLSSPLHFGNGTRLTVT.

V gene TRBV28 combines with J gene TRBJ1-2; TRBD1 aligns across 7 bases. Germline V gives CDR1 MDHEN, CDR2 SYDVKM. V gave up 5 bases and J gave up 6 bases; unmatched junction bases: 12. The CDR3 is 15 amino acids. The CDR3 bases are TGTGCCAGCAGTCCCGATGACAGGGTGTCCGATGGCTACACCTTC. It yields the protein CASSPDDRVSDGYTF.

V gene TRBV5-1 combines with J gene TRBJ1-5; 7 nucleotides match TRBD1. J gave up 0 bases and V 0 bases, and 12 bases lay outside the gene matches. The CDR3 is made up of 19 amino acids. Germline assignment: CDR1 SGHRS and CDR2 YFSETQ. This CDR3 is CASSLEGQEIKYSNQPQHF. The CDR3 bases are TGCGCCAGCAGCTTGGAAGGACAGGAGATTAAATATAGCAATCAGCCCCAGCATTTT.

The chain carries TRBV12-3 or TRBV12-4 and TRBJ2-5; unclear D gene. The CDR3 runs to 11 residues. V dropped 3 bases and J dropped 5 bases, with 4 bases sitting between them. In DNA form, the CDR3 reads TGTGCCAGCAGTTTTCAGGAGACCCAGTACTTC. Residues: CASSFQETQYF.

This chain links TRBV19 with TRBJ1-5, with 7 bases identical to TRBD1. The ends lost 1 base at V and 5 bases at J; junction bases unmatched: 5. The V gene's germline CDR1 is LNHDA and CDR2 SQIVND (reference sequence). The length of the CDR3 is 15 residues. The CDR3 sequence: CASSIGGQRDQPQHF. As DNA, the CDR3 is TGTGCCAGTAGTATAGGGGGACAGCGAGATCAGCCCCAGCATTTT.

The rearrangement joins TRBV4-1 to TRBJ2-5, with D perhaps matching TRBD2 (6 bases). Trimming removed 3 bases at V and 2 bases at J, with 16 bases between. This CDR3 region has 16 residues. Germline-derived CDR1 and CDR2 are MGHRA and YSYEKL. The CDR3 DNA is TGCGCCAGCAGCCAGGGCAATAGCGGCTCTCAAGAGACCCAGTACTTC. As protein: CASSQGNSGSQETQYF.

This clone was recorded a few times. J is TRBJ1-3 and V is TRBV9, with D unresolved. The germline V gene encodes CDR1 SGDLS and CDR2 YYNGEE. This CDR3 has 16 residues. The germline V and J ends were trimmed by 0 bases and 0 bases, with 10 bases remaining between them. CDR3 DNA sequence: TGTGCCAGCAGCGTAGCTGGAGGATACTCTGGAAACACCATATATTTT. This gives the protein CASSVAGGYSGNTIYF.

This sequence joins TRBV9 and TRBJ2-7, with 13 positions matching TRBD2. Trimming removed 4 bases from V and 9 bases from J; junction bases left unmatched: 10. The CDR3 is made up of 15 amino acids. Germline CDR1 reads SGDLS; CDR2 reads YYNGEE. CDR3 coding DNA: TGTGCCAGCAGCCAATTTGGACTAGCGGGGGACGGGCAGTACTTC. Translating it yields CASSQFGLAGDGQYF. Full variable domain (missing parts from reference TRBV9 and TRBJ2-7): DSGVTQTPKHLITATGQRVTLRCSPRSGDLSVYWYQQSLDQGLQFLIQYYNGEERAKGNILERFSAQQFPDLHSELNLSSLELGDSALYFCASSQFGLAGDGQYFGPGTRLTVT.

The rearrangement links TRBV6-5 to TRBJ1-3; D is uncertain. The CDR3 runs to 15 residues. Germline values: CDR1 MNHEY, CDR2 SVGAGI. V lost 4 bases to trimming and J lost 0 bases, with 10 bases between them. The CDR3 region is CASSLRESSGNTIYF. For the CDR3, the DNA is TGTGCCAGCAGTTTAAGGGAGAGCTCTGGAAACACCATATATTTT.

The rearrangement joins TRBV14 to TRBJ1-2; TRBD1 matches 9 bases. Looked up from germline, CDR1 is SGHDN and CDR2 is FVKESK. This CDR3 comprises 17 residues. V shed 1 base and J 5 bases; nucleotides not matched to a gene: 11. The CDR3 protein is CASSQGVGTGRGYGYTF. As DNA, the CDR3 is TGTGCCAGCAGCCAAGGAGTCGGGACAGGGAGAGGGTATGGCTACACCTTC.

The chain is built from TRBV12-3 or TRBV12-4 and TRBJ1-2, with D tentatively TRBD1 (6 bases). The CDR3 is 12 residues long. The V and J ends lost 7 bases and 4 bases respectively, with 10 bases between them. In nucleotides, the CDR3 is TGTGCCAGCACCCGGGACACCTATGGCTACACCTTC. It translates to CASTRDTYGYTF.

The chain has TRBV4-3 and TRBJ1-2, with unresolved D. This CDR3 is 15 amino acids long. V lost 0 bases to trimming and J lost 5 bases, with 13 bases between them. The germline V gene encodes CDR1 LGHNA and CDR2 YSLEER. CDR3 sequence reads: CASSQDADTRYGYTF. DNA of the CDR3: TGCGCCAGCAGCCAAGATGCTGACACAAGATATGGCTACACCTTC.

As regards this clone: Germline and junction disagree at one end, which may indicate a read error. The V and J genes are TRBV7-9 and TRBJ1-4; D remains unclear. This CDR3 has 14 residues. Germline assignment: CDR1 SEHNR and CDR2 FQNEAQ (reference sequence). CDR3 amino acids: CASSLGSGGGAPSF. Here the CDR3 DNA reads TGTGCCAGCAGCTTGGGGAGTGGTGGAGGAGCTCCGTCCTTT.

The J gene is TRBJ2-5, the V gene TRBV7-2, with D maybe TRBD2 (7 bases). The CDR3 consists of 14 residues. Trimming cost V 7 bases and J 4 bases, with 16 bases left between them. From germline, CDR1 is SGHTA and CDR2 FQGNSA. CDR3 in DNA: TGTGCCAGCAACAACCAGGGGAGGGCAGAGACCCAGTACTTC. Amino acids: CASNNQGRAETQYF.

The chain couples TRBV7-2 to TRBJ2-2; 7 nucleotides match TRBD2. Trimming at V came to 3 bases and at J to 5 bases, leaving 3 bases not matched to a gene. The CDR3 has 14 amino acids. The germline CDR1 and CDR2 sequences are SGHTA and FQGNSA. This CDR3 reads CASSFGGRTGELFF. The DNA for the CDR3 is TGTGCCAGCAGCTTCGGGGGGAGGACCGGGGAGCTGTTTTTT.

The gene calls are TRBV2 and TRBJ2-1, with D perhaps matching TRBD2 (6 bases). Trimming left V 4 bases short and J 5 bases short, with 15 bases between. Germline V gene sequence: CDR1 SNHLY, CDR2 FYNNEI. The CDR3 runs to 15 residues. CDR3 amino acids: CASSGNTRTNNEQFF. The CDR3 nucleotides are TGTGCCAGCAGTGGGAATACCAGGACTAACAATGAGCAGTTCTTC. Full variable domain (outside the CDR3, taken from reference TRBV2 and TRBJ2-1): EPEVTQTPSHQVTQMGQEVILRCVPISNHLYFYWYRQILGQKVEFLVSFYNNEISEKSEIFDDQFSVERPDGSNFTLKIRSTKLEDSAMYFCASSGNTRTNNEQFFGPGTRLTVL.

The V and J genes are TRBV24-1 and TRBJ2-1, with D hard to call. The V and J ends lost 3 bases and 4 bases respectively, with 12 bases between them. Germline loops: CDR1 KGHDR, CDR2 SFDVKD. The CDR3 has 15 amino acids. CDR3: CATSDPSNQYNEQFF. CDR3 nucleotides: TGTGCCACCAGTGATCCTTCTAACCAATACAATGAGCAGTTCTTC.

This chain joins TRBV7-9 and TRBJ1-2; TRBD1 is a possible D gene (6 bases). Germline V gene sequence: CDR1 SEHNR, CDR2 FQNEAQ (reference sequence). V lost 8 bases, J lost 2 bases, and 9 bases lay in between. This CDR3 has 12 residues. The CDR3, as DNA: TGTGCCAGCGGACAGTCGAACTATGGCTACACCTTC. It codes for CASGQSNYGYTF.

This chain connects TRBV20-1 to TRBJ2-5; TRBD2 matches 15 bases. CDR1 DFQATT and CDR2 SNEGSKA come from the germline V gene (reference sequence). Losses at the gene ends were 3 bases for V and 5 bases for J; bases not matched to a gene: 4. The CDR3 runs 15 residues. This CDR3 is CSASRTSGGVETQYF. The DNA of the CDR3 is TGCAGTGCTAGTCGGACTAGCGGGGGGGTGGAGACCCAGTACTTC.

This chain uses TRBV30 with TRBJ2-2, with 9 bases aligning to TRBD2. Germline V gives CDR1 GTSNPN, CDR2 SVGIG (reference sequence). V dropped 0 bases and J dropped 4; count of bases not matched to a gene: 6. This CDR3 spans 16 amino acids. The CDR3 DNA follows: TGTGCCTGGAGTGTAAAGCGGGGGGACCTCACCGGGGAGCTGTTTTTT. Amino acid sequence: CAWSVKRGDLTGELFF.

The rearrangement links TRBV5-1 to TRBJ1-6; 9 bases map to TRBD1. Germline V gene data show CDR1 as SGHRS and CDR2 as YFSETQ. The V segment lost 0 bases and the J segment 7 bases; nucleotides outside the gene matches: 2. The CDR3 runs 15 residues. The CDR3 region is CASSLVGTGNSPLHF. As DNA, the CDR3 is TGCGCCAGCAGCTTGGTGGGGACAGGGAATTCACCCCTCCACTTT. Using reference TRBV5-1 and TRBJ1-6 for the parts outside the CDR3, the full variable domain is KAGVTQTPRYLIKTRGQQVTLSCSPISGHRSVSWYQQTPGQGLQFLFEYFSETQRNKGNFPGRFSGRQFSNSRSEMNVSTLELGDSALYLCASSLVGTGNSPLHFGNGTRLTVT.